Listed below are T cell receptor beta chains from one sample, sequenced in a study of early T cells in non-severe SARS-CoV-2 infection. A single record per CDR3 protein comes from TCRdb applying MiXCR to the 5' RACE reads. This table has tens of thousands of distinct CDR3 sequences, around 14% appearing once. The specimen sequenced was whole blood. The source of these receptors is an adult who was a healthcare worker with PCR-confirmed SARS-CoV-2 infection or an uninfected control (not recorded which). Both conserved end residues are part of each CDR3. D genes are given only for firm matches. Clone size is stated in some rows and not others, as once, few, many or a class when expanded.

d_gene	abundance	v_gene	j_gene	CDR3aa	CDR3nt
.	few	TRBV6-6	TRBJ1-4	CASRYGQRPTNEKLFF	TGTGCCAGCAGATATGGACAGCGCCCAACTAATGAAAAACTGTTTTTT
.	.	TRBV5-1	TRBJ2-7	CASSTAGAPPIYEQYF	TGCGCCAGCAGCACGGCAGGGGCCCCACCTATCTACGAGCAGTACTTC
.	.	TRBV7-6	TRBJ1-2	CTSSLGGSGYTF	TGTACCAGCAGCTTAGGGGGGAGTGGCTACACCTTC
.	few	TRBV7-9	TRBJ1-5	CASSPTGGHQPQHF	TGTGCCAGCAGCCCGACTGGGGGGCATCAGCCCCAGCATTTT
.	few	TRBV29-1	TRBJ2-3	CSVPVGLGADTQYF	TGCAGCGTCCCGGTGGGCCTAGGAGCGGATACGCAGTATTTT
.	.	TRBV20-1	TRBJ2-1	CSARDPLSGGGGIF	TGCAGTGCTAGAGATCCGCTATCTGGCGGGGGCGGGATCTTC
.	few	TRBV5-1	TRBJ1-2	CASSSAQGPNYGYTF	TGCGCCAGCAGCTCCGCCCAGGGGCCTAACTATGGCTACACCTTC
.	few	TRBV7-9	TRBJ1-2	CASSPPVGFYGYTF	TGTGCCAGCAGCCCCCCTGTTGGTTTCTATGGCTACACCTTC
.	medium-sized	TRBV2	TRBJ2-2	CASRYNTGELFF	TGTGCCAGCAGATATAACACCGGGGAGCTGTTTTTT
TRBD1	few	TRBV5-1	TRBJ1-4	CASRRGQPNEKLFF	TGCGCCAGCAGGAGGGGACAGCCGAATGAAAAACTGTTTTTT
.	many	TRBV6-6	TRBJ2-3	CASTYRTDTQYF	TGTGCCAGCACCTACCGCACAGATACGCAGTATTTT
TRBD1	few	TRBV6-1	TRBJ2-1	CASTERDRDTYNEQFF	TGTGCCAGCACTGAAAGGGACAGGGATACCTACAATGAGCAGTTCTTC
.	.	TRBV9	TRBJ2-3	CASSVNPSTDTQYF	TGTGCCAGCAGCGTAAATCCTAGCACAGATACGCAGTATTTT
.	many	TRBV9	TRBJ1-2	CASSVVARANYGYTF	TGTGCCAGCAGCGTAGTGGCAAGGGCTAACTATGGCTACACCTTC
.	.	TRBV7-3	TRBJ2-2	CASSLAARVPGELFF	TGTGCCAGCAGCTTAGCCGCCCGGGTTCCCGGGGAGCTGTTTTTT
TRBD1	many	TRBV27	TRBJ1-6	CASSPNRAGGRSPLHF	TGTGCCAGCAGTCCGAACCGGGCAGGGGGAAGGTCACCCCTCCACTTT
.	.	TRBV7-2	TRBJ2-3	CASSLISRATDTQYF	TGTGCCAGCAGCTTAATCTCCCGCGCCACAGATACGCAGTATTTT
TRBD2	few	TRBV7-2	TRBJ2-1	CASTLRGLASNEQFF	TGTGCCAGCACCTTACGTGGACTAGCGAGCAATGAGCAGTTCTTC
.	.	TRBV5-1	TRBJ1-1	CASSLVVDTEAFF	TGCGCCAGCAGCTTGGTCGTGGACACTGAAGCTTTCTTT
.	few	TRBV5-1	TRBJ2-5	CASSTLQGPQETQYF	TGCGCCAGCAGCACCCTCCAGGGACCCCAAGAGACCCAGTACTTC
.	.	TRBV2	TRBJ2-6	CASSEALDSLRGANVLTF	TGTGCCAGCAGTGAAGCGCTAGACAGTCTGCGCGGGGCCAACGTCCTGACTTTC
TRBD2	.	TRBV6-2/TRBV6-3	TRBJ2-1	CASSPWGSGVLNEQFF	TGTGCCAGCAGTCCCTGGGGTAGCGGGGTTCTCAATGAGCAGTTCTTC
.	many	TRBV4-3	TRBJ1-6	CASRERGVEPLHF	TGCGCCAGCAGGGAACGGGGGGTTGAACCCCTCCACTTT
TRBD2	many	TRBV10-2	TRBJ2-5	CASLAGMPGTQYF	TGCGCCAGCCTAGCGGGGATGCCCGGGACCCAGTACTTC
TRBD2	.	TRBV5-1	TRBJ2-5	CASSLLAGGKETQYF	TGCGCCAGCAGCTTGTTAGCGGGGGGAAAAGAGACCCAGTACTTC
.	.	TRBV2	TRBJ1-3	CASNTGVSGNTIYF	TGTGCCAGCAACACAGGAGTTTCTGGAAACACCATATATTTT
TRBD2	few	TRBV12-3/TRBV12-4	TRBJ2-2	CASSLGLAGGPTGELFF	TGTGCCAGCAGTTTAGGACTAGCGGGGGGGCCCACCGGGGAGCTGTTTTTT
.	.	TRBV2	TRBJ1-4	CASRNRVGDEKLFF	TGTGCCAGCAGGAACAGGGTGGGGGATGAAAAACTGTTTTTT
.	many	TRBV14	TRBJ2-1	CASSQGRFRTYNEQFF	TGTGCCAGCAGCCAAGGGAGGTTTAGAACCTACAATGAGCAGTTCTTC
.	.	TRBV4-1	TRBJ2-3	CASSPLIRDTQYF	TGCGCCAGCAGCCCCCTGATTAGGGATACGCAGTATTTT
.	few	TRBV29-1	TRBJ2-7	CSVADSYEQYF	TGCAGCGTTGCCGACAGCTACGAGCAGTACTTC
.	.	TRBV7-8	TRBJ2-2	CASSSTGNTGELFF	TGTGCCAGCAGCTCGACAGGGAACACCGGGGAGCTGTTTTTT
TRBD1	.	TRBV3-1	TRBJ1-2	CASSEWTGFGYTF	TGTGCCAGCAGCGAGTGGACAGGGTTTGGCTACACCTTC
TRBD1	.	TRBV29-1	TRBJ2-7	CSALTGGEQYF	TGCAGCGCTTTAACAGGGGGAGAGCAGTACTTC
TRBD1	few	TRBV2	TRBJ2-5	CAARGRGETQYF	TGTGCCGCCAGGGGGCGGGGAGAGACCCAGTACTTC
TRBD1	few	TRBV10-3	TRBJ1-5	CAISIDRGGNQPQHF	TGTGCCATCAGTATAGACAGGGGCGGCAATCAGCCCCAGCATTTT
.	many	TRBV21-1	TRBJ2-7	CASSPRDSLRYEQYF	TGTGCCAGCAGCCCCCGGGACAGTCTTAGGTACGAGCAGTACTTC
.	.	TRBV6-5	TRBJ1-2	CASSYRTAQTGYTF	TGTGCCAGCAGTTACAGGACGGCCCAGACCGGCTACACCTTC
TRBD2	.	TRBV7-2	TRBJ2-1	CASLAGGTSYNEQFF	TGTGCCAGTTTAGCGGGGGGGACCTCCTACAATGAGCAGTTCTTC
.	.	TRBV25-1	TRBJ2-7	CASSEGRGYEQYF	TGTGCCAGCAGTGAAGGCAGGGGATACGAGCAGTACTTC
TRBD1	.	TRBV27	TRBJ2-7	CASSLSGTGGSEQYF	TGTGCCAGCAGTTTATCCGGGACAGGGGGCAGTGAGCAGTACTTC